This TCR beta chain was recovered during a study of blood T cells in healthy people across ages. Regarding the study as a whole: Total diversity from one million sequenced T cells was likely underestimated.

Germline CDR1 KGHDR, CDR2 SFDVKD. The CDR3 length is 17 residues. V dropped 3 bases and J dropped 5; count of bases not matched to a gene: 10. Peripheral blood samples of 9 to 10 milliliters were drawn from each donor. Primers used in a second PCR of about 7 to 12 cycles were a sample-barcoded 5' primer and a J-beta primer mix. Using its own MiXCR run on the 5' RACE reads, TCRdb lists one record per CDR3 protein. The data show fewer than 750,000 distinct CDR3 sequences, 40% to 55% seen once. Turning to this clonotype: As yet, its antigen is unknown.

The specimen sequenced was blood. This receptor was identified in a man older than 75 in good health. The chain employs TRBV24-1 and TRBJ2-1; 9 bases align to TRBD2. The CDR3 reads CATSDLSGTSSNNEQFF. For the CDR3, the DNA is TGTGCCACCAGTGATCTAAGTGGGACTAGCAGTAACAATGAGCAGTTCTTC.